The T cell receptor (beta chain) under discussion was sequenced for a study of blood T cell repertoires in COVID-19. At the level of the study: The United States, Italy and Spain were the sources of the acute and convalescent COVID-19 samples.

Those enrolled in Seattle joined during active infection and were followed longitudinally afterward. Original processing notes: It was from reference gene primer amplification that nucleated cell counts were estimated. TCRdb's table, derived via immunoSEQ multiplex PCR, lists solely in-frame clones and lacks some. Clonal size and the V and J genes are those of that table, whereas D and trimming came from the DNA. The sample has over 70,000 clones; 75% to 80% are singletons. CDR3 size: 18 residues. The germline gives CDR1 MDHEN, CDR2 SYDVKM. The V gene lost 3 bases and the J gene lost 1 base, with 21 bases spanning the gap.

This chain joins TRBV28 and TRBJ1-1; D not certain. The sample was peripheral blood. The clonotype originates from a man between 65 and 85 years old with COVID-19, enrolled during active disease. CDR3 nucleotides: TGTGCCAGCAGTTTGTTCGCGGGGTTCCCCGCTAAGAACACTGAAGCTTTCTTT. Translating it yields CASSLFAGFPAKNTEAFF.